Below are 26 T cell receptor beta chains sequenced from a single sample in a study of memory CD4+ T cells and cytomegalovirus serostatus. The sort gate was single viable CD3+CD4+CD8-CD45RO+ cells for memory CD4+ T cells. Generated by immunoSEQ multiplex PCR, the TCRdb table keeps only in-frame clones and is missing some. Of around 62,000 clones listed, 76% are singletons. Sequences were obtained from memory CD4+ T cells from blood. The receptors shown here come from an adult in good health and CMV-seropositive.

V gene TRBV11-2 combines with J gene TRBJ2-7; 8 bases align to TRBD2. The CDR3 spans 16 residues. Per germline, CDR1 SGHAT and CDR2 FQNNGV. V gave up 2 bases and J gave up 5 bases; unmatched junction bases: 11. CDR3: CASSLRGSGTSNEQYF. CDR3 nucleotides: TGTGCCAGCAGCTTAAGGGGCTCCGGGACTAGTAACGAGCAGTACTTC.

This chain uses TRBV18 with TRBJ1-1; D is possibly TRBD1 (5 bases). There are 14 residues in the CDR3. V lost 2 bases and J lost 6, with 13 bases in between. Germline assignment: CDR1 KGHSH and CDR2 LQKENI. CDR3 amino acids: CASSPNAPGAEAFF. CDR3 sequence (DNA): TGTGCCAGCTCACCAAATGCCCCGGGGGCTGAAGCTTTCTTT.

This clone appeared once. The chain carries TRBV11-3 and TRBJ2-1; possibly TRBD2 for D (6 bases). The V gene lost 2 bases and the J gene lost 8 bases, with 16 bases spanning the gap. Looked up from germline, CDR1 is SGHNT and CDR2 is YENEEA. The CDR3 has 15 residues. CDR3 nucleotide sequence: TGTGCCAGCAGCTTATCAGGGAGGCGAGGGCATGAGCAGTTCTTC. It translates to CASSLSGRRGHEQFF.

The V gene is TRBV2, the J gene TRBJ2-5; TRBD1 matches 7 bases. Germline CDR1 SNHLY, CDR2 FYNNEI. V trimming: 5 bases; J trimming: 3 bases; junction bases outside the gene matches: 9. The CDR3 covers 15 residues. The CDR3: CASSPDRHSEETQYF. CDR3 nucleotide sequence: TGTGCCAGCAGTCCGGACAGGCACTCAGAAGAGACCCAGTACTTC.

CDR3 residues: CASSLAGAGGLNTGELFF. As DNA, the CDR3 is TGTGCCAGCAGCTTGGCGGGCGCGGGCGGGCTAAACACCGGGGAGCTGTTTTTT. The chain links TRBV5-4 to TRBJ2-2; tentatively, D is TRBD2 (5 bases). This CDR3 is 18 amino acids long. Germline CDR1 and CDR2: SGHNT and YYREEE (reference sequence). Trimming shortened V by 0 bases and J by 2 bases, and 17 bases separated the two germline ends. Variable domain in full (rest from reference TRBV5-4 and TRBJ2-2): ETGVTQSPTHLIKTRGQQVTLRCSSQSGHNTVSWYQQALGQGPQFIFQYYREEENGRGNFPPRFSGLQFPNYSSELNVNALELDDSALYLCASSLAGAGGLNTGELFFGEGSRLTVL.

J is TRBJ2-2 and V is TRBV7-2; D may correspond to TRBD1 or TRBD2 (5 bases each). Germline V lookup: CDR1 SGHTA, CDR2 FQGNSA. V dropped 4 bases and J dropped 1 base, with 10 bases sitting between them. The CDR3 is 15 amino acids. The CDR3 coding sequence is TGTGCCAGCAGCTCAGAGGGGTTGAACACCGGGGAGCTGTTTTTT. Translation: CASSSEGLNTGELFF.

This clone was seen a single time. The J gene is TRBJ2-2, the V gene TRBV5-1; 8 bases are shared with TRBD1. V was pared by 6 bases and J by 2 bases, with 6 bases of the junction left unmatched. This CDR3 is built from 15 residues. Per the germline V gene, CDR1 is SGHRS and CDR2 is YFSETQ. CDR3 DNA sequence: TGCGCCAGCACCTCGGACAGGGTCAACACCGGGGAGCTGTTTTTT. This gives the protein CASTSDRVNTGELFF.

The chain uses TRBV7-2 and TRBJ2-3; no definite D call. Germline lookup yields CDR1 SGHTA and CDR2 FQGNSA. The CDR3 loop spans 13 amino acids. The V end was cut by 8 bases, the J end by 2 bases, with 11 bases between. The CDR3 DNA is TGTGCCAGCTGTGGCGGCCCCACAGATACGCAGTATTTT. Amino acids: CASCGGPTDTQYF.

The chain uses TRBV28 and TRBJ2-3, with 7 bases aligning to TRBD1. The trim removed 10 bases at V and 5 bases at J, leaving 9 bases unmatched. Per germline, CDR1 MDHEN and CDR2 SYDVKM. CDR3 length: 13 residues. In nucleotides, the CDR3 is TGTGCCATACGAACAGGGGCGGGAGATACGCAGTATTTT. Translation: CAIRTGAGDTQYF.

The V and J genes are TRBV7-9 and TRBJ1-2, with D possibly matching TRBD1 (6 bases). Germline V gene lookup returns CDR1 SEHNR and CDR2 FQNEAQ (reference sequence). V gave up 0 bases and J gave up 7 bases, with 12 bases separating them. CDR3 size: 14 residues. Here the CDR3 reads CASSLAMGARGYTF. In nucleotides, the CDR3 is TGTGCCAGCAGCTTAGCGATGGGGGCGCGTGGCTACACCTTC.

CDR3 DNA sequence: TGTGCCAGCAGCTTAGTACCGGGACAGGCGAACACTGAAGCTTTCTTT. Translated: CASSLVPGQANTEAFF. The chain uses TRBV7-2 and TRBJ1-1; 8 bases are shared with TRBD1. Germline loops: CDR1 SGHTA, CDR2 FQGNSA. Trimming cost V 1 base and J 1 base; bases outside gene matches: 5. This CDR3 region has 16 residues.

The V and J genes are TRBV14 and TRBJ2-1, with no clear D. The germline V and J ends were trimmed by 3 bases and 8 bases, with 5 bases remaining between them. Germline CDR1 and CDR2: SGHDN and FVKESK. This CDR3 is built from 11 residues. The CDR3: CASSHSHEQFF. CDR3 DNA: TGTGCCAGCAGCCACTCCCATGAGCAGTTCTTC.

V is TRBV4-1 and J is TRBJ2-4; 9 bases map to TRBD2. Germline CDR1 MGHRA, CDR2 YSYEKL. The V and J ends lost 4 bases and 3 bases, in that order; junction bases with no gene match: 19. The CDR3 length is 20 residues. The CDR3 coding sequence is TGCGCCAGCAGCCCTATACCCCTGGGCGGGAGGGCCGAGGTCAAAAACATTCAGTACTTC. This encodes CASSPIPLGGRAEVKNIQYF.

The chain carries TRBV6-1 and TRBJ1-2; D might be TRBD1 (6 bases). The CDR3 is made up of 14 amino acids. Germline V lookup: CDR1 MNHNS, CDR2 SASEGT. The CDR3 bases are TGTGCAAGTCCCGGGGGCGGGTTGGCCTATGGCTACACCTTC. Translated, it gives CASPGGGLAYGYTF.

The chain recombines TRBV6-1 with TRBJ2-1, with D possibly matching TRBD2 (6 bases). Germline V gene data show CDR1 as MNHNS and CDR2 as SASEGT. The length of the CDR3 is 13 residues. The V gene lost 10 bases and the J gene lost 5 bases, with 15 bases spanning the gap. The CDR3 loop is CATRLVVDNEQFF. Here the CDR3 DNA reads TGTGCCACCCGACTAGTAGTGGACAATGAGCAGTTCTTC.

The chain uses TRBV7-9 and TRBJ2-5; TRBD1 might be the D (6 bases). V lost 6 bases and J 3 bases, leaving 14 bases between the germline ends. Germline V gives CDR1 SEHNR, CDR2 FQNEAQ (reference sequence). This CDR3 spans 14 amino acids. CDR3 in amino acids: CASSRSGGEETQYF. CDR3 nucleotide sequence: TGTGCCAGCAGTCGTAGTGGGGGCGAAGAGACCCAGTACTTC.

This rearrangement joins TRBV15 to TRBJ1-3; D is unclear. Trimming removed 4 bases from V and 0 bases from J, with 4 bases in between. The CDR3 covers 13 residues. In germline, CDR1 is LNHNV, CDR2 YYDKDF (reference sequence). This chain's CDR3 is CATSIPSGNTIYF. CDR3 sequence (DNA): TGTGCCACCAGCATCCCCTCTGGAAACACCATATATTTT.

This clone was detected ten times or more. V gene TRBV5-5 combines with J gene TRBJ1-4; weak D call: TRBD1 (5 bases). V shed 1 base and J shed 0 bases, with 10 bases lying between them. This CDR3 comprises 16 residues. From germline, CDR1 is SGHKS and CDR2 YYEKEE (reference sequence). The CDR3: CASSLYGATTNEKLFF. In DNA form, the CDR3 reads TGTGCCAGCAGCTTGTATGGGGCTACAACTAATGAAAAACTGTTTTTT.

The chain is built from TRBV4-3 and TRBJ2-2, with a tentative D call TRBD2 (5 bases). CDR1 is LGHNA and CDR2 is YSLEER in the germline V gene. V was clipped by 1 base and J by 6 bases, with 18 bases between them. The CDR3 sequence is 17 residues long. DNA of the CDR3: TGCGCCAGCAGCCAAGTTCAGATCAGGAGGTTCTCCGGGGAGCTGTTTTTT. It translates to CASSQVQIRRFSGELFF.

The rearrangement joins TRBV4-1 to TRBJ1-2; perhaps TRBD1 as D (5 bases). The V gene lost 4 bases and the J gene lost 7 bases, with 16 bases spanning the gap. The CDR3 contains 14 residues. Germline V gene data show CDR1 as MGHRA and CDR2 as YSYEKL. CDR3 nucleotide sequence: TGCGCCAGCAGCCGAACGGGGGAGATGGGTGGCTACACCTTC. Protein: CASSRTGEMGGYTF.

The V and J genes are TRBV6-5 and TRBJ2-4, with D uncertain. The CDR3 is 13 residues long. The germline CDR1 and CDR2 sequences are MNHEY and SVGAGI. V shed 4 bases and J shed 2 bases, with 6 bases lying between them. The chain's CDR3 is CASSFGPKNIQYF. Written as DNA, the CDR3 is TGTGCCAGCAGTTTCGGCCCCAAAAACATTCAGTACTTC.

J is TRBJ1-2 and V is TRBV30; 8 bases match TRBD1. Trimming cost V 2 bases and J 4 bases; bases outside gene matches: 3. The CDR3 length is 13 residues. CDR1 is GTSNPN, CDR2 SVGIG, per germline (reference sequence). The DNA of the CDR3 is TGTGCCTGGAGTTCTGACAGGGGCTATGGCTACACCTTC. This sequence encodes CAWSSDRGYGYTF. Full variable domain (outside the CDR3, taken from reference TRBV30 and TRBJ1-2): SQTIHQWPATLVQPVGSPLSLECTVEGTSNPNLYWYRQAAGRGLQLLFYSVGIGQISSEVPQNLSASRPQDRQFILSSKKLLLSDSGFYLCAWSSDRGYGYTFGSGTRLTVV.

The CDR3 DNA reads as TGTGCCAGCAGTGAACCTCTTCAGAATTCACCCCTCCACTTT. Its translation: CASSEPLQNSPLHF. J is TRBJ1-6 and V is TRBV25-1; no clear D. This CDR3 is built from 14 residues. V was trimmed by 2 bases and J by 7 bases, leaving 9 bases between them. Germline V lookup: CDR1 MGHDK, CDR2 SYGVNS.

The V gene is TRBV6-4, the J gene TRBJ1-1; D is perhaps TRBD1 (5 bases). Germline loops: CDR1 MRHNA, CDR2 SNTAGT. The CDR3 extends over 14 amino acids. Trimming took 2 bases from V and 5 from J, leaving 12 bases between them. This CDR3 is CASSDGQKGTEAFF. In nucleotides, the CDR3 is TGTGCCAGCAGTGACGGACAAAAGGGTACTGAAGCTTTCTTT.

This chain uses TRBV6-1 with TRBJ1-1, with D possibly TRBD1 on 6 matching bases. V shed 4 bases and J shed 1 base, with 10 bases lying between them. CDR1 and CDR2 from the germline V gene are MNHNS and SASEGT. This CDR3 has 14 residues. CDR3 sequence (DNA): TGTGCCAGCAGTGGCAAGGGGGGGAACACTGAAGCTTTCTTT. It codes for CASSGKGGNTEAFF.

The V call is TRBV5-1, the J call TRBJ1-3; D uncertain. Trimming left V 5 bases short and J 1 base short, with 13 bases between. CDR1 SGHRS and CDR2 YFSETQ come from the germline V gene. The CDR3 has 15 amino acids. In DNA form, the CDR3 reads TGCGCCAGCAGTACCGTCGGAGGTTCTGGAAACACCATATATTTT. This sequence encodes CASSTVGGSGNTIYF.